This T cell receptor beta chain derives from a study of blood T cell repertoires in COVID-19. Study-wide background: T cells, B-cell-depleted T cells, or PBMCs provided the cDNA or gDNA that served as material.

The data were produced by immunoSEQ multiplex PCR, yet TCRdb's version contains in-frame clones alone and is incomplete. Among a few hundred thousand clones listed, around 87% were seen once. CDR3 length: 15 residues. Trimming removed 7 bases from V and 7 bases from J, with 22 bases in between. Recovered status in Cohort 3 required two negative PCRs, clearance, or symptom resolution. The sequence derives from a man aged 18 to 30 who had recovered from COVID-19. The sequencing input was PBMCs or T cells enriched from blood (not recorded which). This chain uses TRBV23-1 with TRBJ1-2, with TRBD1 as a possible D gene (6 bases). TRBV23-1 is treated as an ORF (open reading frame) with a function not yet certain. The CDR3 loop is CASTQKGRGLGGYTF. CDR3 nucleotides: TGCGCCAGCACGCAGAAAGGGCGGGGGCTAGGTGGCTACACCTTC.